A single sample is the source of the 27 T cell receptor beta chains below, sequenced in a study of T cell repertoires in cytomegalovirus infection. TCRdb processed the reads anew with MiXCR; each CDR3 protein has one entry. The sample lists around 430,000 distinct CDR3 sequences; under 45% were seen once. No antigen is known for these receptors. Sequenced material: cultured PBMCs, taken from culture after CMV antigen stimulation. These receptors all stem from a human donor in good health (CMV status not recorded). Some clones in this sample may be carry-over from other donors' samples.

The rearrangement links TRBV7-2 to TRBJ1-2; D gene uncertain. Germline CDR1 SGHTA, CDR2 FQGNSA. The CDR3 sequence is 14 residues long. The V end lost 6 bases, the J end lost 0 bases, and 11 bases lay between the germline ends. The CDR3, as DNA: TGTGCCAGCAGTCTGGAGGTAGCTAACTATGGCTACACCTTC. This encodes CASSLEVANYGYTF.

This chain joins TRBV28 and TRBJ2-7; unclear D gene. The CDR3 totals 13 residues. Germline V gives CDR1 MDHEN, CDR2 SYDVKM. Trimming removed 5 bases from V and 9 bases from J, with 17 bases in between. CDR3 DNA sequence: TGTGCCAGCAGTGCCCTCCCCTCGGTAGCGCAGTACTTC. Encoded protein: CASSALPSVAQYF.

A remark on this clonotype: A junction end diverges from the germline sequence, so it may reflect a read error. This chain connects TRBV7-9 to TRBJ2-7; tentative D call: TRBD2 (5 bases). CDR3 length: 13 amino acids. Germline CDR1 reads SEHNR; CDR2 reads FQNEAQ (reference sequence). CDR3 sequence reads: CASSSRGPYERYF. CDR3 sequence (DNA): TGTGCCAGCAGCTCCCGGGGTCCCTACGAGCGGTACTTC.

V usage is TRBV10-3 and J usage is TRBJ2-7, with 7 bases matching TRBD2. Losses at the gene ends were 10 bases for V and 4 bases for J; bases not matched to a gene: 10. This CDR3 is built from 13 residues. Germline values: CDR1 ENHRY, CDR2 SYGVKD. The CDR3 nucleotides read TGTGCCACCTCAAGCGGGGTAAAATACGAGCAGTACTTC. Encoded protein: CATSSGVKYEQYF.

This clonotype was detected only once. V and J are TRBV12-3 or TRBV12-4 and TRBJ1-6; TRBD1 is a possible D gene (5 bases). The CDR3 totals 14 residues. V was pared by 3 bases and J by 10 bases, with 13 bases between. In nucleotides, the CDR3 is TGTGCCAGCAGTTTTGGGGGAGCCGAATCACCCCTCCACTTT. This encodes CASSFGGAESPLHF.

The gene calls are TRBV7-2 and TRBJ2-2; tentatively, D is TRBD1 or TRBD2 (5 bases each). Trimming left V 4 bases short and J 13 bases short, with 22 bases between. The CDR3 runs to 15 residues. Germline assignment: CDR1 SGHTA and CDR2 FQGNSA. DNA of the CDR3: TGTGCCAGCAGCTCGACCGGGGCGATGGTCCGGGGGCTGTTTTTT. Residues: CASSSTGAMVRGLFF.

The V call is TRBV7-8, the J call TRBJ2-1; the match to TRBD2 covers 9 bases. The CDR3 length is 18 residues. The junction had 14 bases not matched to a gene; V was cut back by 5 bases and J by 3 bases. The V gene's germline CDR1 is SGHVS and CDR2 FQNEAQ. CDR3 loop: CASSAGGIAGEHYNEQFF. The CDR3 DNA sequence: TGTGCCAGCAGCGCAGGGGGAATAGCGGGGGAGCACTACAATGAGCAGTTCTTC. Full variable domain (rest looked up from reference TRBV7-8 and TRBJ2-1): GAGVSQSPRYKVAKRGQDVALRCDPISGHVSLFWYQQALGQGPEFLTYFQNEAQLDKSGLPSDRFFAERPEGSVSTLKIQRTQQEDSAVYLCASSAGGIAGEHYNEQFFGPGTRLTVL.

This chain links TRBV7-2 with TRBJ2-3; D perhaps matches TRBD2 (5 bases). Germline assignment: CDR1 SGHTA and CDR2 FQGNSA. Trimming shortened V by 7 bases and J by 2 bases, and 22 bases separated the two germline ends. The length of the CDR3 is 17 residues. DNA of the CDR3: TGTGCCAGCATCTATCTTACCCACAGCGGCCCCACAGATACGCAGTATTTT. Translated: CASIYLTHSGPTDTQYF.

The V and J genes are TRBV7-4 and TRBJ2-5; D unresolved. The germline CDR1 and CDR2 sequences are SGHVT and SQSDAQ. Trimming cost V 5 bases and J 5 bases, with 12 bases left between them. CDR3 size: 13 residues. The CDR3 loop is CASSDKTGETQYF. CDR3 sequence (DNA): TGTGCCAGCAGCGATAAAACCGGGGAGACCCAGTACTTC.

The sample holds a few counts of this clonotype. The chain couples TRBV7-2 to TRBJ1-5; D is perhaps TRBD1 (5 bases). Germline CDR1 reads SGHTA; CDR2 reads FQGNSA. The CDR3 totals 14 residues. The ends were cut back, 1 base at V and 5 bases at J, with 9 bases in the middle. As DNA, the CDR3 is TGTGCCAGCAGCTTAGGAGGGGAGGATCAGCCCCAGCATTTT. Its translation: CASSLGGEDQPQHF.

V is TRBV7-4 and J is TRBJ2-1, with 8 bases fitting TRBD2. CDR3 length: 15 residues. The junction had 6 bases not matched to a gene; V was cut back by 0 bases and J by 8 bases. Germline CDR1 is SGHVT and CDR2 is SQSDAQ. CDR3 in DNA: TGTGCCAGCAGCTTAGCCCGGGAGGGCCGGGATGAGCAGTTCTTC. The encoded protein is CASSLAREGRDEQFF. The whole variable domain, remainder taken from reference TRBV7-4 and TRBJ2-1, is GAGVSQSPRYKVAKRGRDVALRCDSISGHVTLYWYRQTLGQGSEVLTYSQSDAQRDKSGRPSGRFSAERPERSVSTLKIQRTEQGDSAVYLCASSLAREGRDEQFFGPGTRLTVL.

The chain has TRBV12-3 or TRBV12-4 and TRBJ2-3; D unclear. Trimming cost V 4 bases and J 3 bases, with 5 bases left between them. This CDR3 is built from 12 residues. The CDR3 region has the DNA TGTGCCAGCAGTTACAAGACAGATACGCAGTATTTT. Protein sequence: CASSYKTDTQYF.

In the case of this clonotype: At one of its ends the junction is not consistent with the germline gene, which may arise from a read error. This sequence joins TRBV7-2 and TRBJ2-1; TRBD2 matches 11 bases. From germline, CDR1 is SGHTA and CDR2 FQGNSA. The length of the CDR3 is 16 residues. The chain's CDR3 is CASSPGSSGGYTEQFF. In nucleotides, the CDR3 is TGTGCCAGCAGCCCCGGGTCTAGCGGGGGGTACACTGAGCAGTTCTTC.

DNA for the CDR3: TGCGCCAGCAGCCCGGAGGGGGTTCTCGATGAGCAGTTCTTC. It translates to CASSPEGVLDEQFF. This chain connects TRBV5-1 to TRBJ2-1; D tentatively reads TRBD1 or TRBD2 (6 bases each). The V gene lost 4 bases and the J gene lost 8 bases, with 16 bases spanning the gap. This CDR3 region has 14 residues. The germline V gene encodes CDR1 SGHRS and CDR2 YFSETQ.

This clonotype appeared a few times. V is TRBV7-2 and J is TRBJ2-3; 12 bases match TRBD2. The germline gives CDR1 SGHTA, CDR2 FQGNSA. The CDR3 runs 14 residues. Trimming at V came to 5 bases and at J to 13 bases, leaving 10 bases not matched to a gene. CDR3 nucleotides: TGTGCCAGCAGCCTCAGGACTAGCGGGGACCTAGAGTATTTT. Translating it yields CASSLRTSGDLEYF.

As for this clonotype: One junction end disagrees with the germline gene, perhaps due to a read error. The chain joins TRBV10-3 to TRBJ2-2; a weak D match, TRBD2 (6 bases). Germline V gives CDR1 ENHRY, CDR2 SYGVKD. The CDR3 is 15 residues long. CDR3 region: CAISESQGLPVKLIF. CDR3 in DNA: TGTGCCATCAGTGAGAGTCAGGGACTGCCCGTAAAGCTGATTTTT.

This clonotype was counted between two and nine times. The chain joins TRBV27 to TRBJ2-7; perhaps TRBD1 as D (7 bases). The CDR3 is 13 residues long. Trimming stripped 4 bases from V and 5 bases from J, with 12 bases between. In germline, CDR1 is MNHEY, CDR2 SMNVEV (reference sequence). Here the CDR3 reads CASSYIRGDEQYF. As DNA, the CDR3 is TGTGCCAGCAGTTACATCAGGGGGGACGAGCAGTACTTC.

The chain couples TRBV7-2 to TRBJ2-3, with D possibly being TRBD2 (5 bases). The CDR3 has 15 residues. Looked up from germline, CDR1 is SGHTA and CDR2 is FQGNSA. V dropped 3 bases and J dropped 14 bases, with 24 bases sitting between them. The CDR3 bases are TGTGCCAGCAGCTTTCTTTTTAGCGCAGCGGCAATTGCGTATTTT. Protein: CASSFLFSAAAIAYF.

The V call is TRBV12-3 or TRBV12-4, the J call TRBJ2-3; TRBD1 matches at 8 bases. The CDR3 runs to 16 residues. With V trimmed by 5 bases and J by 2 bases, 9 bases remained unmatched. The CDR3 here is CASSGGGQGYTDTQYF. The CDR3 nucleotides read TGTGCCAGCAGTGGGGGTGGACAGGGCTACACAGATACGCAGTATTTT.

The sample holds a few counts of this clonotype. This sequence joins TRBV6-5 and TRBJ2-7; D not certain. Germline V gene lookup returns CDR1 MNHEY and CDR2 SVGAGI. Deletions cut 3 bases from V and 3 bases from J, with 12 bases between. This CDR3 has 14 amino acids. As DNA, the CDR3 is TGTGCCAGCAGTTATTCAGGCTATCTCTACGAGCAGTACTTC. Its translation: CASSYSGYLYEQYF.

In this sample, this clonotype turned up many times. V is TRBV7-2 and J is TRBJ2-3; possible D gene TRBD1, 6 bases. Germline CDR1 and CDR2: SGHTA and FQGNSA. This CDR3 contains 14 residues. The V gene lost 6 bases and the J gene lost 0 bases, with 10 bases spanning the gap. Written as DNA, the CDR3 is TGTGCCAGCAGGCGGACAGCTAGCACAGATACGCAGTATTTT. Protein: CASRRTASTDTQYF.

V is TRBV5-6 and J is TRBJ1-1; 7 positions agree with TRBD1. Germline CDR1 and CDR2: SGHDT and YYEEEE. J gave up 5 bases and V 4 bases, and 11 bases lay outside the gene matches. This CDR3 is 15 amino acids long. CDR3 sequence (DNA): TGTGCCAGCAGCGGGGGGCCACAGGGGAATACTGAAGCTTTCTTT. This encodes CASSGGPQGNTEAFF.

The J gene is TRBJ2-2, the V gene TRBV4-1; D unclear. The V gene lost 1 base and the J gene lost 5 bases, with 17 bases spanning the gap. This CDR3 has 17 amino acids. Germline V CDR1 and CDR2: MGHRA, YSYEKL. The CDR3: CASSQAPQPLGTGELFF. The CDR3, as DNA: TGCGCCAGCAGCCAAGCCCCGCAACCCCTTGGAACCGGGGAGCTGTTTTTT.

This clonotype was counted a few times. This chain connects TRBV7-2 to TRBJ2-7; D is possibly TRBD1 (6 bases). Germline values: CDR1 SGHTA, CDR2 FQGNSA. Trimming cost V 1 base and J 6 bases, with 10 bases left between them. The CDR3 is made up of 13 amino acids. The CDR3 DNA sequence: TGTGCCAGCAGCTTAGAGGACAGCCTCGAGCAGTACTTC. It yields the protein CASSLEDSLEQYF.

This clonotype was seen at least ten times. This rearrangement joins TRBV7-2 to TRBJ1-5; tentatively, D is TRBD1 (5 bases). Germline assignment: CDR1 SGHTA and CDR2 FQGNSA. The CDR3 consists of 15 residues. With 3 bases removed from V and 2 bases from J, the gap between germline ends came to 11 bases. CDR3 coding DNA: TGTGCCAGCAGCTTTTGGGGGAGTGGCAATCAGCCCCAGCATTTT. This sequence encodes CASSFWGSGNQPQHF. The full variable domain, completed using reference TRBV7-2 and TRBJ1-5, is GAGVSQSPSNKVTEKGKDVELRCDPISGHTALYWYRQSLGQGLEFLIYFQGNSAPDKSGLPSDRFSAERTGGSVSTLTIQRTQQEDSAVYLCASSFWGSGNQPQHFGDGTRLSIL.

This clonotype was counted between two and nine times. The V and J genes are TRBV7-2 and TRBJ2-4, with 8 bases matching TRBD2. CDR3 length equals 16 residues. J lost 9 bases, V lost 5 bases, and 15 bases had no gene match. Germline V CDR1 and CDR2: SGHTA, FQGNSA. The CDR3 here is CASSPGGGTGLGIQYF. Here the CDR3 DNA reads TGTGCCAGCAGCCCCGGGGGGGGAACCGGGTTGGGCATTCAGTACTTC.

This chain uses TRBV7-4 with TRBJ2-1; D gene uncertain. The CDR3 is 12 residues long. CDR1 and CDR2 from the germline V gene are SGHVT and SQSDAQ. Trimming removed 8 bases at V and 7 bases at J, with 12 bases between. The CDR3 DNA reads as TGTGCCAGCCGCCCCCCTCAAAATGAGCAGTTCTTC. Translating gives CASRPPQNEQFF.